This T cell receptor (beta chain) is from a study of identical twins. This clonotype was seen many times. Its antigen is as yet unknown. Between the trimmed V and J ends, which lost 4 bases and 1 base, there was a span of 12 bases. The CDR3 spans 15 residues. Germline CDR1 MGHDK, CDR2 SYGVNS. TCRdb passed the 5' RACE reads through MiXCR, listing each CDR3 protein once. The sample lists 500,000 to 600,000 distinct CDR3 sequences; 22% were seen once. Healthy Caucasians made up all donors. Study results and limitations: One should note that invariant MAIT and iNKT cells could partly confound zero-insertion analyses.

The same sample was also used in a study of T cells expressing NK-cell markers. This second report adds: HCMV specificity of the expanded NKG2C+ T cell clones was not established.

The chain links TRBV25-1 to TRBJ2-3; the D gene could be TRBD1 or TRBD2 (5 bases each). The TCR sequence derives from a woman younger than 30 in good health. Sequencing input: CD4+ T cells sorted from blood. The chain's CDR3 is CASSARDGRTDTQYF. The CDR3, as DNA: TGTGCCAGCAGTGCCCGGGACGGACGCACAGATACGCAGTATTTT.